Sequencing of this T cell receptor beta chain was carried out in a study of cytomegalovirus exposure and HLA in healthy donors. Looking at the study overall: Prior work identified 100 million to 130 million unique TCR beta sequences in about 179 million T cells.

The CDR3 covers 15 residues. The germline V gene has CDR1 SGHTS and CDR2 YDEGEE. Trimming removed 3 bases from V and 4 bases from J, with 13 bases in between. Both 60 Vbeta primers and 13 Jbeta primers went into the PCR. Assay used: immunoSEQ multiplex PCR; TCRdb lists only in-frame clones, some missing. The table has 200,000 or so clones, 87% seen once. On this clone itself: Antigen unknown.

Study outcomes and limitations: Altogether, some 160 TCR beta chains were recorded as cytomegalovirus-associated. In a later analysis, TCR beta V- and J-gene trimming showed a link to a missense DCLRE1C variant. Fewer N-insertions than the 666-donor mean were reportedly shown by an Asian-associated ancestry cluster in a later analysis.

The V and J genes are TRBV5-8 and TRBJ2-2, with D tentatively TRBD2 (6 bases). The specimen sequenced was PBMCs. This receptor was obtained from a man younger than 45 in good health and CMV-seronegative. CDR3 nucleotide sequence: TGTGCCAGCAGCTCGGGGAGGACCCTCACCGGGGAGCTGTTTTTT. Translated: CASSSGRTLTGELFF. The full variable domain, rest sourced from reference TRBV5-8 and TRBJ2-2, is EAGVTQSPTHLIKTRGQQATLRCSPISGHTSVYWYQQALGLGLQFLLWYDEGEERNRGNFPPRFSGRQFPNYSSELNVNALELEDSALYLCASSSGRTLTGELFFGEGSRLTVL.